The clone carrying this T cell receptor (beta chain) was counted ten times or more. From RNA transcripts, TCR beta CDR3 regions were amplified. The primer set for the first-round RT-PCR of the TCR CDR3 was HTBI. Via MiXCR, TCRdb re-called the multiplex PCR reads, giving one row per CDR3 protein. The table has about 740,000 distinct CDR3 sequences, less than 15% seen once; the top ten hold roughly a tenth. The sample comes from a study of T cells in Graves' hyperthyroidism and ophthalmopathy. This CDR3 region has 19 residues. V was clipped by 1 base and J by 3 bases, with 22 bases between them. Germline CDR1 reads SGHTS; CDR2 reads YDEGEE.

Sequencing input: blood. The TCR was taken from a woman younger than 35 with Graves' hyperthyroidism. The rearrangement joins TRBV5-8 to TRBJ2-2; tentative D call: TRBD1 (7 bases). The CDR3 protein is CASSLWQGVTAGYTGELFF. The CDR3 region has the DNA TGTGCCAGCAGCTTGTGGCAGGGGGTCACGGCGGGGTACACCGGGGAGCTGTTTTTT.